Shown below are 29 T cell receptor beta chains from a single sample sequenced in a study of blood T cell repertoires in COVID-19. Repertoires were generated with immunoSEQ multiplex PCR, while TCRdb's copy carries only in-frame clones and drops some. The table lists 200,000 or so clones, approximately 90% of them singletons. What was sequenced was peripheral blood. The receptors originated from a man aged 65-85 years with active or convalescent COVID-19.

This chain connects TRBV5-1 to TRBJ1-6, with TRBD1 as a possible D gene (5 bases). The germline V gene has CDR1 SGHRS and CDR2 YFSETQ. The CDR3 length is 16 residues. Trimming shortened V by 1 base and J by 2 bases, and 10 bases separated the two germline ends. This CDR3 reads CASSLLQGTYNSPLHF. The CDR3 coding sequence is TGCGCCAGCAGCTTGCTGCAGGGTACCTATAATTCACCCCTCCACTTT.

This chain connects TRBV4-3 to TRBJ2-4, with 10 bases that match TRBD2. CDR3 length equals 19 residues. Germline CDR1 LGHNA, CDR2 YSLEER. The V segment lost 3 bases and the J segment 1 base; nucleotides outside the gene matches: 12. The CDR3 here is CASSHLGLAGEGAKNIQYF. CDR3 nucleotide sequence: TGCGCCAGCAGCCACTTAGGGCTAGCGGGAGAGGGGGCCAAAAACATTCAGTACTTC.

The rearrangement joins TRBV6-1 to TRBJ2-2, with 7 bases fitting TRBD2. Germline CDR1 MNHNS, CDR2 SASEGT. The CDR3 runs to 15 residues. Trimming at V came to 3 bases and at J to 4 bases, leaving 5 bases not matched to a gene. The CDR3 here is CASSEFSGSTGELFF. As DNA, the CDR3 is TGTGCCAGCAGTGAGTTTAGCGGGTCCACCGGGGAGCTGTTTTTT.

The chain employs TRBV6-2 or TRBV6-3 and TRBJ1-2; TRBD1 agrees at 7 bases. V lost 4 bases, J lost 8 bases, and 7 bases stayed unmatched. Germline V gene lookup returns CDR1 MNHEY and CDR2 SVGEGT. The CDR3 is 13 residues long. The CDR3 DNA reads TGTGCCAGCAGTTCGCGACAGGGATCGGGCTACACCTTC. This codes for CASSSRQGSGYTF.

V usage is TRBV5-1 and J usage is TRBJ1-3, with 7 nucleotides matching TRBD1. V lost 0 bases, J lost 8 bases, and 5 bases stayed unmatched. Germline loops: CDR1 SGHRS, CDR2 YFSETQ. The CDR3 contains 14 residues. CDR3 in DNA: TGCGCCAGCAGCTTGGCCTCCGACAGGGACACCATATATTTT. It encodes CASSLASDRDTIYF.

This sequence joins TRBV19 and TRBJ2-5, with D possibly matching TRBD1 (5 bases). Trimming pared 5 bases from V and 7 bases from J, leaving 11 bases between. The CDR3 is made up of 12 amino acids. The germline V gene encodes CDR1 LNHDA and CDR2 SQIVND (reference sequence). The CDR3 is CASSQGRGTQYF. In DNA form, the CDR3 reads TGTGCCAGTAGTCAGGGAAGGGGGACCCAGTACTTC.

This clone was observed a few times. This chain links TRBV6-6 with TRBJ1-5, with D possibly matching TRBD1 (6 bases). Germline V gene data show CDR1 as MNHNY and CDR2 as SVGAGI (reference sequence). This CDR3 region has 17 residues. The V end was cut by 5 bases, the J end by 2 bases, with 19 bases between. CDR3 protein: CASSPRSHRVGNQPQHF. CDR3 DNA: TGTGCCAGCAGTCCCCGGTCCCACAGGGTAGGCAATCAGCCCCAGCATTTT.

This chain uses TRBV28 with TRBJ1-6; D is possibly TRBD1 (6 bases). The CDR3 has 14 residues. V was pared by 3 bases and J by 6 bases, with 9 bases between. CDR1 is MDHEN and CDR2 is SYDVKM in the germline V gene. The CDR3 nucleotides are TGTGCCAGCAGTTTCCCAGGGGCTAATTCACCCCTCCACTTT. As protein: CASSFPGANSPLHF.

The genes are TRBV27 and TRBJ1-4, with D uncertain. V lost 2 bases, J lost 0 bases, and 4 bases lay in between. Germline V gene lookup returns CDR1 MNHEY and CDR2 SMNVEV (reference sequence). CDR3 length: 14 residues. This CDR3 reads CASSLQSTNEKLFF. The CDR3 nucleotides read TGTGCCAGCAGTTTACAGTCAACTAATGAAAAACTGTTTTTT. Filled out from reference TRBV27 and TRBJ1-4, the complete variable domain reads EAQVTQNPRYLITVTGKKLTVTCSQNMNHEYMSWYRQDPGLGLRQIYYSMNVEVTDKGDVPEGYKVSRKEKRNFPLILESPSPNQTSLYFCASSLQSTNEKLFFGSGTQLSVL.

The chain combines TRBV5-8 with TRBJ1-5, with TRBD1 matching over 11 bases. Trimming at V came to 5 bases and at J to 6 bases, leaving 7 bases not matched to a gene. In germline, CDR1 is SGHTS, CDR2 YDEGEE. The CDR3 has 15 residues. The CDR3 coding sequence is TGTGCCAGCAGGTCGGGACAGGGGGTCGTTCAGCCCCAGCATTTT. Translating gives CASRSGQGVVQPQHF.

The DNA of the CDR3 is TGCGCCAGCAGCTGGGGACAGGGGGCAGATGAGCAGTTCTTC. Translation gives CASSWGQGADEQFF. V usage is TRBV5-1 and J usage is TRBJ2-1, with 12 nucleotides matching TRBD1. Per germline, CDR1 SGHRS and CDR2 YFSETQ. The CDR3 length is 14 residues. Trimming cost V 3 bases and J 8 bases; bases outside gene matches: 3.

The rearrangement links TRBV6-1 to TRBJ2-2, with a weak D call TRBD2 (6 bases). The germline V and J ends were trimmed by 4 bases and 6 bases, with 18 bases remaining between them. This CDR3 region has 16 residues. Germline assignment: CDR1 MNHNS and CDR2 SASEGT. The CDR3, as DNA: TGTGCCAGCAGTGCCCCAAGCTGGGGGGTTGCCGGGGAGCTGTTTTTT. Its translation is CASSAPSWGVAGELFF.

The V and J genes are TRBV7-2 and TRBJ2-5; possibly TRBD1 for D (5 bases). The CDR3 loop spans 15 amino acids. Per germline, CDR1 SGHTA and CDR2 FQGNSA. V lost 4 bases and J lost 2, with 14 bases in between. For the CDR3, the DNA is TGTGCCAGCAGCTATCGTCCGACAGCACAAGAGACCCAGTACTTC. This gives the protein CASSYRPTAQETQYF.

The rearrangement joins TRBV29-1 to TRBJ2-5, with 7 bases that match TRBD1. CDR1 is SQVTM and CDR2 is ANQGSEA in the germline V gene. The length of the CDR3 is 13 residues. V was clipped by 6 bases and J by 1 base; unmatched bases: 5. The CDR3 sequence: CSVADRAQETQYF. DNA of the CDR3: TGCAGCGTGGCTGACAGGGCCCAAGAGACCCAGTACTTC.

The rearrangement uses TRBV15 and TRBJ1-4, with TRBD1 identical over 12 bases. Germline V CDR1 and CDR2: LNHNV, YYDKDF (reference sequence). This CDR3 is built from 16 residues. Unmatched junction bases numbered 5, after V lost 3 bases and J lost 6 bases. The CDR3 is CATSREGQGADEKLFF. The CDR3 nucleotides read TGTGCCACCAGCAGGGAGGGACAGGGGGCTGATGAAAAACTGTTTTTT.

This clone was counted a single time. The genes are TRBV28 and TRBJ2-2; possible D gene TRBD2, 6 bases. Germline V gene lookup returns CDR1 MDHEN and CDR2 SYDVKM. The CDR3 is made up of 15 amino acids. V lost 6 bases and J lost 5, with 16 bases in between. CDR3 region: CASRAGTLRTGELFF. The CDR3, as DNA: TGTGCCAGCAGGGCGGGGACTTTAAGGACCGGGGAGCTGTTTTTT.

This sequence joins TRBV28 and TRBJ1-2, with TRBD1 matching 8 bases. Trimming removed 2 bases from V and 8 bases from J; junction bases left unmatched: 13. This CDR3 is built from 16 residues. Looked up from germline, CDR1 is MDHEN and CDR2 is SYDVKM. Written as DNA, the CDR3 is TGTGCCAGCAGTTTAAGGAGGACAGGGCTCGAGGGAGGCTACACCTTC. Translation: CASSLRRTGLEGGYTF.

The chain couples TRBV6-6 to TRBJ2-6; D is undetermined. Trimming stripped 8 bases from V and 0 bases from J, with 8 bases between. Germline CDR1 and CDR2: MNHNY and SVGAGI (reference sequence). CDR3 length: 14 amino acids. This CDR3 is CASCRSSGANVLTF. The CDR3 DNA reads TGTGCCAGCTGCCGGAGCTCTGGGGCCAACGTCCTGACTTTC.

This chain connects TRBV25-1 to TRBJ2-5, with TRBD1 as a possible D gene (6 bases). V lost 6 bases, J lost 0 bases, and 11 bases lay in between. The CDR3 has 14 residues. Germline V gene sequence: CDR1 MGHDK, CDR2 SYGVNS. The CDR3 sequence is CASSEDSNQETQYF. DNA of the CDR3: TGTGCCAGCAGCGAGGACAGTAACCAAGAGACCCAGTACTTC.

This chain connects TRBV5-6 to TRBJ1-1, with TRBD1 identical over 7 bases. This CDR3 has 17 residues. Germline V gene data show CDR1 as SGHDT and CDR2 as YYEEEE. Germline trimming cut 0 bases from V and 2 bases from J; bases unmatched to any gene: 10. The CDR3 DNA reads as TGTGCCAGCAGCTTGGGTGCAGGACAGGCTAGAAACACTGAAGCTTTCTTT. Encoded protein: CASSLGAGQARNTEAFF.

The J gene is TRBJ1-5, the V gene TRBV28; TRBD1 might be the D (6 bases). Germline V CDR1 and CDR2: MDHEN, SYDVKM. The CDR3 contains 15 residues. The germline V and J ends were trimmed by 5 bases and 6 bases, with 17 bases remaining between them. The CDR3 is CASSAVGGGGQPQHF. As DNA, the CDR3 is TGTGCCAGCAGTGCCGTTGGGGGCGGCGGTCAGCCCCAGCATTTT.

A few counts support this clone. This sequence joins TRBV14 and TRBJ2-3; 7 positions agree with TRBD2. Germline CDR1 SGHDN, CDR2 FVKESK. V was pared by 4 bases and J by 2 bases, with 3 bases of the junction left unmatched. This CDR3 region has 14 residues. The CDR3 DNA reads TGTGCCAGCAGCCTTCGGGACTACACAGATACGCAGTATTTT. Translating gives CASSLRDYTDTQYF.

This clone was seen just once. The chain uses TRBV7-2 and TRBJ1-6; TRBD1 aligns across 7 bases. Trimming removed 1 base from V and 5 bases from J; junction bases left unmatched: 2. The length of the CDR3 is 15 residues. Germline CDR1 SGHTA, CDR2 FQGNSA. CDR3 in DNA: TGTGCCAGCAGCTTAGTCGGGACAGATAATTCACCCCTCCACTTT. It specifies CASSLVGTDNSPLHF.

The rearrangement uses TRBV19 and TRBJ1-2; 7 nucleotides agree with TRBD1. This CDR3 is built from 14 residues. V dropped 8 bases and J dropped 2; count of bases not matched to a gene: 8. Germline-derived CDR1 and CDR2 are LNHDA and SQIVND (reference sequence). The CDR3 coding sequence is TGTGCCAGTCAGGGTGAGGGGGCAAACTATGGCTACACCTTC. Translating gives CASQGEGANYGYTF. Full variable domain (outside the CDR3, taken from reference TRBV19 and TRBJ1-2): DGGITQSPKYLFRKEGQNVTLSCEQNLNHDAMYWYRQDPGQGLRLIYYSQIVNDFQKGDIAEGYSVSREKKESFPLTVTSAQKNPTAFYLCASQGEGANYGYTFGSGTRLTVV.

The V call is TRBV6-5, the J call TRBJ2-7, with 7 bases matching TRBD1. The ends lost 6 bases at V and 2 bases at J; junction bases unmatched: 7. The CDR3 contains 14 residues. CDR1 is MNHEY, CDR2 SVGAGI, per germline. CDR3 DNA: TGTGCCAGCAGCCCGACAGGGTCTACCTACGAGCAGTACTTC. It codes for CASSPTGSTYEQYF.

J is TRBJ2-1 and V is TRBV18; TRBD2 agrees at 13 bases. Germline assignment: CDR1 KGHSH and CDR2 LQKENI. Germline trimming cut 6 bases from V and 5 bases from J; bases unmatched to any gene: 10. CDR3 length equals 17 residues. In DNA form, the CDR3 reads TGTGCCAGCTCCCCGACTAGCGGGAGGACGCTGGACAATGAGCAGTTCTTC. Translation: CASSPTSGRTLDNEQFF. The complete variable domain, with remaining parts taken from reference TRBV18 and TRBJ2-1, reads NAGVMQNPRHLVRRRGQEARLRCSPMKGHSHVYWYRQLPEEGLKFMVYLQKENIIDESGMPKERFSAEFPKEGPSILRIQQVVRGDSAAYFCASSPTSGRTLDNEQFFGPGTRLTVL.

J is TRBJ2-3 and V is TRBV7-2; 9 nucleotides match TRBD2. The V gene's germline CDR1 is SGHTA and CDR2 FQGNSA. The CDR3 totals 17 residues. The V gene end was trimmed by 2 bases and the J gene end by 3 bases; junction bases not matched to a gene: 9. CDR3 in amino acids: CASSLMREGPRTDTQYF. The DNA of the CDR3 is TGTGCCAGCAGCTTAATGCGGGAGGGCCCAAGAACAGATACGCAGTATTTT.

The chain combines TRBV6-5 with TRBJ2-7; TRBD1 aligns across 8 bases. Germline trimming cut 6 bases from V and 3 bases from J; bases unmatched to any gene: 7. Germline loops: CDR1 MNHEY, CDR2 SVGAGI. The CDR3 sequence is 14 residues long. CDR3 DNA: TGTGCCAGCAGGGCTGGACAGGGAAACTACGAGCAGTACTTC. Its translation is CASRAGQGNYEQYF.

The chain links TRBV7-8 to TRBJ1-6, with 9 bases that match TRBD1. The CDR3 loop spans 15 amino acids. Germline loops: CDR1 SGHVS, CDR2 FQNEAQ. The ends lost 0 bases at V and 9 bases at J; junction bases unmatched: 3. The CDR3 loop reads CASSLADRGRSPLHF. CDR3 sequence (DNA): TGTGCCAGCAGCTTAGCGGACAGGGGCCGTTCACCCCTCCACTTT.